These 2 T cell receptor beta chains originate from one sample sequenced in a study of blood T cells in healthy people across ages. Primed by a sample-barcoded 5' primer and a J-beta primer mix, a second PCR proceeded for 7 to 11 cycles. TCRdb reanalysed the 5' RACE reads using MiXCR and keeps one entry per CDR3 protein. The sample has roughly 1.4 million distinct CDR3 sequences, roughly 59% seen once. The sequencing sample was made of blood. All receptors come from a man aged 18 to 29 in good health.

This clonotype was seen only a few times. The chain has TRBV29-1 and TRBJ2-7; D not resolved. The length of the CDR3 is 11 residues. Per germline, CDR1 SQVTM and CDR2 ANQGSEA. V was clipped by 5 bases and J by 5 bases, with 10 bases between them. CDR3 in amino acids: CSVLEVDEQYF. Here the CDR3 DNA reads TGCAGCGTTCTAGAGGTGGACGAGCAGTACTTC.

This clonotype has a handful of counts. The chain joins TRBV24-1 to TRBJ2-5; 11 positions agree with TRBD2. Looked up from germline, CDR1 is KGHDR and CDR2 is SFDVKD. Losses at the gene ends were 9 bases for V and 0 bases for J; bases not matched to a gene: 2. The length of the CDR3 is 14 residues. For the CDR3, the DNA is TGTGCCACCGGGGGACTAGCGGACCAAGAGACCCAGTACTTC. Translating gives CATGGLADQETQYF.